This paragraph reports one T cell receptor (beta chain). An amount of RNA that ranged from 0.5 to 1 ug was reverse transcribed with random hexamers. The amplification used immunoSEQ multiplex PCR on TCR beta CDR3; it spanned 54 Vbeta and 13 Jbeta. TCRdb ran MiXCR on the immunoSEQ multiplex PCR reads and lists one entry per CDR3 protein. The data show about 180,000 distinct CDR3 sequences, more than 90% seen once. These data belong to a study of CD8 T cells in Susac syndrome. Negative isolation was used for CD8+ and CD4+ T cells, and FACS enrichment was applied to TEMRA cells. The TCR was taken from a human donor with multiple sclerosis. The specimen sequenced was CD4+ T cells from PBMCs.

This chain's CDR3 is CASSYHLTSGGASEQFF. The CDR3 coding sequence is TGTGCCAGCAGCTACCACTTGACTAGCGGGGGGGCTAGCGAGCAGTTCTTC. The chain is built from TRBV7-2 and TRBJ2-1; 14 positions agree with TRBD2. CDR1 is SGHTA and CDR2 is FQGNSA in the germline V gene. The V and J ends lost 4 bases and 10 bases, in that order; junction bases with no gene match: 12. There are 17 residues in the CDR3.